A single sample is the source of the 18 T cell receptor beta chains below, sequenced in a study of CD8 T cells in ankylosing spondylitis. Each CDR3 protein is one row after TCRdb ran MiXCR on the 5' RACE reads. The sample lists about 200,000 distinct CDR3 sequences, about 7% seen once, with 14% in the top ten. These receptors' antigens are unknown. Study-wide results and caveats: A TCR beta motif of several highly homologous variants appeared characteristic of ankylosing spondylitis blood.

Sequencing input: blood, either unsorted or a sorted T cell fraction (not recorded which). The receptors derive from a male donor with ankylosing spondylitis.

This clonotype was seen a handful of times. The chain carries TRBV10-1 and TRBJ2-2, with 9 bases matching TRBD1. CDR1 is WNHNN, CDR2 SYGVQD, per germline (reference sequence). The CDR3 runs 15 residues. Unmatched junction bases numbered 4, after V lost 2 bases and J lost 6 bases. CDR3 loop: CASSERDRASGELFF. As DNA, the CDR3 is TGCGCCAGCAGTGAGCGGGACAGGGCGTCCGGGGAGCTGTTTTTT.

In this sample, this clonotype turned up many times. The CDR3 is CSVDGLAPSSYNEQFF. CDR3 DNA: TGCAGCGTTGACGGACTAGCGCCTAGCTCCTACAATGAGCAGTTCTTC. This chain joins TRBV29-1 and TRBJ2-1; 9 bases map to TRBD2. There are 16 residues in the CDR3. The germline gives CDR1 SQVTM, CDR2 ANQGSEA. Trimming removed 3 bases from V and 0 bases from J; junction bases left unmatched: 6.

This clonotype appeared many times. This chain's CDR3 is CAWSVLGPGELFF. CDR3 in DNA: TGTGCCTGGAGTGTATTGGGGCCCGGGGAGCTGTTTTTT. V and J are TRBV30 and TRBJ2-2; D perhaps matches TRBD1 (5 bases). The CDR3 has 13 amino acids. V was clipped by 0 bases and J by 6 bases, with 8 bases between them. Germline V lookup: CDR1 GTSNPN, CDR2 SVGIG (reference sequence).

This clonotype was counted ten times or more. This chain connects TRBV6-1 to TRBJ1-1; D ambiguous. The V and J ends lost 1 base and 7 bases respectively, with 10 bases between them. Germline CDR1 MNHNS, CDR2 SASEGT. The CDR3 extends over 13 amino acids. This CDR3 reads CASSEGGLYEAFF. The DNA of the CDR3 is TGTGCCAGCAGTGAAGGTGGACTGTATGAAGCTTTCTTT.

The rearrangement links TRBV27 to TRBJ2-1; D is undetermined. The V end was cut by 1 base, the J end by 0 bases, with 13 bases between. In germline, CDR1 is MNHEY, CDR2 SMNVEV (reference sequence). The CDR3 runs to 17 residues. CDR3 region: CASSLYGLMSSYNEQFF. In DNA, the CDR3 is TGTGCCAGCAGTTTATATGGCCTCATGAGCTCCTACAATGAGCAGTTCTTC.

This clonotype was found many times. This chain uses TRBV21-1 with TRBJ2-2; TRBD1 is the table's D call and was not checked against the DNA. TRBV21-1 is shown as a pseudogene. CDR3 size: 16 residues. The CDR3 is CASSTRTGKNTGELFF. The CDR3 region has the DNA TGTGCCAGCAGCACCCGGACAGGGAAGAACACCGGGGAGCTGTTTTTT.

V is TRBV7-2 and J is TRBJ2-1, with D perhaps matching TRBD1 or TRBD2 (5 bases each). Per germline, CDR1 SGHTA and CDR2 FQGNSA. The V end was cut by 5 bases, the J end by 8 bases, with 10 bases between. The CDR3 loop spans 12 amino acids. CDR3 nucleotide sequence: TGTGCCAGCAGCCCCCGAGGGGATGAGCAGTTCTTC. This translates into CASSPRGDEQFF.

This clonotype has at least ten counts. CDR3 DNA: TGTGCCAGCAGTCCCCGGCGGGGGTCGGCCGGGGAGCTGTTTTTT. This sequence encodes CASSPRRGSAGELFF. V and J are TRBV27 and TRBJ2-2, with 7 positions matching TRBD2. The CDR3 is 15 residues long. V was pared by 5 bases and J by 6 bases, with 9 bases of the junction left unmatched. Per the germline V gene, CDR1 is MNHEY and CDR2 is SMNVEV (reference sequence).

The V call is TRBV27, the J call TRBJ2-1; D is unclear. Germline CDR1 reads MNHEY; CDR2 reads SMNVEV (reference sequence). Trimming took 4 bases from V and 0 from J, leaving 7 bases between them. There are 14 residues in the CDR3. This chain's CDR3 is CASSWWGSYNEQFF. The CDR3 DNA sequence: TGTGCCAGCAGTTGGTGGGGCTCCTACAATGAGCAGTTCTTC.

This clonotype appeared a few times. The CDR3 is CASSNRDRRTSTDTQYF. The DNA of the CDR3 is TGTGCCAGCAGCAACCGGGACAGGCGGACTAGCACAGATACGCAGTATTTT. V usage is TRBV7-8 and J usage is TRBJ2-3; 8 bases fit TRBD1. The V segment lost 5 bases and the J segment 0 bases; nucleotides outside the gene matches: 10. Germline V gene lookup returns CDR1 SGHVS and CDR2 FQNEAQ. The CDR3 loop spans 17 amino acids. The entire variable domain, with the rest obtained from reference TRBV7-8 and TRBJ2-3, is as follows: GAGVSQSPRYKVAKRGQDVALRCDPISGHVSLFWYQQALGQGPEFLTYFQNEAQLDKSGLPSDRFFAERPEGSVSTLKIQRTQQEDSAVYLCASSNRDRRTSTDTQYFGPGTRLTVL.

This clonotype was seen ten or more times. This chain joins TRBV27 and TRBJ1-1, with 7 bases aligning to TRBD1. Germline assignment: CDR1 MNHEY and CDR2 SMNVEV (reference sequence). V lost 6 bases to trimming and J lost 4 bases; unmatched junction nucleotides: 11. CDR3 length equals 15 residues. DNA of the CDR3: TGTGCCAGCAGCGTAAGGACAGGCGGGAGCACTGAAGCTTTCTTT. Its translation is CASSVRTGGSTEAFF.

In its sample, this clonotype was seen many times. V and J are TRBV29-1 and TRBJ2-1, with D perhaps given as TRBD1 or TRBD2 (5 bases each). The CDR3 loop spans 13 amino acids. In germline, CDR1 is SQVTM, CDR2 ANQGSEA. The ends were cut back, 6 bases at V and 7 bases at J, with 16 bases in the middle. This CDR3 reads CSVRNWGTNEQFF. The CDR3 DNA is TGCAGCGTAAGAAATTGGGGGACGAATGAGCAGTTCTTC.

This clonotype was seen many times. This chain uses TRBV7-8 with TRBJ1-2; no clear D. This CDR3 comprises 17 residues. Per the germline V gene, CDR1 is SGHVS and CDR2 is FQNEAQ. V was cut by 4 bases and J by 4 bases, with 22 bases left in between. CDR3 sequence reads: CASSSPPQTASLYGYTF. CDR3 nucleotide sequence: TGTGCCAGCAGCTCCCCCCCCCAGACCGCGTCACTCTATGGCTACACCTTC.

The sample holds many counts of this clonotype. The chain combines TRBV6-5 with TRBJ2-7; the D is unclear. CDR1 is MNHEY and CDR2 is SVGAGI in the germline V gene. The CDR3 contains 12 residues. V shed 5 bases and J shed 2 bases, with 7 bases lying between them. The CDR3 loop reads CASSHGTYEQYF. CDR3 DNA: TGTGCCAGCAGTCATGGGACCTACGAGCAGTACTTC.

The table lists this clonotype with many counts. The CDR3 sequence: CASSPSGTVNSPLHF. CDR3 DNA: TGTGCCAGCAGCCCATCCGGGACGGTTAATTCACCCCTCCACTTT. J is TRBJ1-6 and V is TRBV7-9, with D perhaps TRBD1 (5 bases). V was cut by 5 bases and J by 6 bases, with 14 bases left in between. The CDR3 is 15 amino acids. The V gene's germline CDR1 is SEHNR and CDR2 FQNEAQ (reference sequence).

The table lists this clonotype with many counts. V gene TRBV27 combines with J gene TRBJ2-1, with D perhaps TRBD1 (5 bases). This CDR3 has 12 residues. Trimming pared 5 bases from V and 8 bases from J, leaving 10 bases between. Per germline, CDR1 MNHEY and CDR2 SMNVEV (reference sequence). This chain's CDR3 is CASSHSRDEQFF. The CDR3 DNA is TGTGCCAGCAGTCACTCCAGGGATGAGCAGTTCTTC.

This clonotype has ten or more counts. This chain links TRBV7-9 with TRBJ1-2; D is unclear. V was trimmed by 1 base and J by 4 bases, leaving 10 bases between them. The germline V gene has CDR1 SEHNR and CDR2 FQNEAQ (reference sequence). This CDR3 spans 14 amino acids. In DNA form, the CDR3 reads TGTGCCAGCAGCTTAGTTGTGCCTGGCTATGGCTACACCTTC. This translates into CASSLVVPGYGYTF.

Ten or more counts support this clonotype. Written as DNA, the CDR3 is TGTGCCAGCAGCCCGGGACTTAGAACCTACGAGCAGTACTTC. This codes for CASSPGLRTYEQYF. The chain employs TRBV9 and TRBJ2-7; D is possibly TRBD2 (6 bases). Trimming shortened V by 4 bases and J by 2 bases, and 13 bases separated the two germline ends. The germline V gene has CDR1 SGDLS and CDR2 YYNGEE. The CDR3 runs 14 residues.